The text below deals with one TCR beta chain. Its antigen is unidentified. From the RT-PCR reads, TCRdb called clonotypes with MiXCR, one entry per CDR3 protein. Of under 550,000 distinct CDR3 sequences listed, less than 8% are singletons. CDR1 is LGHDT and CDR2 is YNNKEL in the germline V gene (reference sequence). The J segment lost 2 bases and the V segment lost 2 bases, leaving 5 bases of the junction unmatched. This CDR3 is 16 amino acids long. This specimen belongs to a study of response to subunit inactivated influenza vaccine. Findings and caveats of the study: A suggestion made by the authors is that each seasonal influenza vaccination recruits few new T cells.

The V gene is TRBV3-1, the J gene TRBJ2-3; 9 nucleotides line up with TRBD2. The specimen was PBMCs from blood, collected approximately 25 months after vaccination. This receptor was taken from a man aged 45 to 70 who received an inactivated influenza vaccine. Written as DNA, the CDR3 is TGTGCCAGCAGCCAATTTAGCGGGGGAATCACAGATACGCAGTATTTT. Encoded protein: CASSQFSGGITDTQYF.